These 2 T cell receptor beta chains were all obtained from the same sample, sequenced in a study of blood T cells in healthy people across ages. A sample-barcoded 5' primer and a J-beta primer mix were used in a second PCR of roughly 6 to 12 cycles. Using its own MiXCR run on the 5' RACE reads, TCRdb lists one record per CDR3 protein. The sample shows about 1.1 million distinct CDR3 sequences, more than 30% of them seen only once. The sequencing input was blood. These receptors were obtained from a man aged 18 to 35 in good health.

Concerning this clonotype itself: A much larger clone differs by one base, so this may be a read error. This chain joins TRBV6-4 and TRBJ2-3; tentatively, D is TRBD1 (5 bases). Germline assignment: CDR1 MRHNA and CDR2 SNTAGT. The CDR3 sequence is 15 residues long. Trimming cost V 3 bases and J 4 bases, with 14 bases left between them. The CDR3: CASSEEVGAADTQYF. In nucleotides, the CDR3 is TGTGCCAGCAGTGAGGAAGTAGGGGCAGCAGATACGCAGTATTTT.

As for this clonotype: One junction end does not reproduce the germline sequence, and a read error may be involved. The chain is built from TRBV3-1 and TRBJ1-2, with unresolved D. CDR1 LGHDT and CDR2 YNNKEL come from the germline V gene (reference sequence). This CDR3 comprises 13 residues. The CDR3 nucleotides are TGTGCCAGCAGCCAAGTCCCCCTCTATGGCTGCACCTTC. It is translated as CASSQVPLYGCTF.